This T cell receptor beta chain was found in a study of shared clonotypes between healthy human individuals. Naive CD8 cells were CD45RO-negative, positively selected for CCR7, excluding terminally differentiated effector memory CD45RA+ cells. Sequencing used immunoSEQ multiplex PCR; TCRdb keeps in-frame clones, though not all of them. The sample shows roughly 2,000,000 clones, over 85% of them seen only once. To note about this clone: The sample has other DNA sequences that encode this CDR3 too.

Deletions cut 4 bases from V and 4 bases from J, with 4 bases between. Germline lookup yields CDR1 GTSNPN and CDR2 SVGIG (reference sequence). This CDR3 is built from 11 residues. The sequence was collected from a man between 18 and 29 years old in good health. Material for sequencing was naive CD8+ T cells sorted from blood. This chain joins TRBV30 and TRBJ2-2; D not certain. CDR3 in amino acids: CAWTVTGELFF. In DNA form, the CDR3 reads TGTGCCTGGACCGTCACCGGGGAGCTGTTTTTT.